This TCR beta chain derives from a study of blood T cell repertoires in COVID-19. Repertoires were generated with immunoSEQ multiplex PCR, while TCRdb's copy carries only in-frame clones and drops some. The data hold fewer than 65,000 clones, with less than 95% observed a single time. The count of this clone is one. V shed 0 bases and J 3 bases; nucleotides not matched to a gene: 13. The germline CDR1 and CDR2 sequences are SGHRS and YFSETQ. CDR3 length: 18 residues. The chain joins TRBV5-1 to TRBJ1-1; 8 nucleotides line up with TRBD1. This receptor was taken from a man aged 50-59 years with acute or convalescent COVID-19. What was sequenced was peripheral blood. The CDR3 region is CASSLGRGLTMLDTEAFF. The CDR3 DNA follows: TGCGCCAGCAGCTTGGGCAGGGGGCTCACTATGTTGGACACTGAAGCTTTCTTT.